The 8 T cell receptor beta chains below all came from one sample that was sequenced in a study of Graves' ophthalmopathy and Graves' hyperthyroidism (dated by TCRdb to the late 2010s). The run used an Illumina HiSeq 2000. For repertoire sequencing, TCR beta CDR3 regions were amplified from RNA transcripts. The first round was an RT-PCR using HTBI primers with the Qiagen OneStep RT-PCR kit, and this first round was followed by a second-round multiplex PCR, then size selection and purification. Using fastp at Q25 and MiXCR, TCRdb reprocessed the public reads and kept productive beta chains. Each record represents a unique CDR3 protein, reported with the most common genes and DNA among its rows. The sample table contains approximately 480,000 distinct CDR3 sequences; only one count was recorded for about 15% of them. Roughly 9.8% of the sample belongs to the ten largest clones. Sequencing was done on a sample of blood. These TCRs come from a young woman with Graves' ophthalmopathy. Donor details come from another sample of the same person, matched by shared clones.

This clonotype was observed many times. The rearrangement uses TRBV28 and TRBJ1-5, with 7 bases lining up with TRBD1. Germline CDR1 and CDR2: MDHEN and SYDVKM. V was clipped by 4 bases and J by 3 bases; unmatched bases: 6. The CDR3 covers 15 residues. The CDR3 here is CASSSVTGVNQPQHF. The CDR3 nucleotides read TGTGCCAGCAGTTCAGTAACAGGGGTCAATCAGCCCCAGCATTTT.

This clonotype was found a few times. The genes are TRBV5-5 and TRBJ2-7; TRBD1 agrees at 7 bases. Germline trimming cut 0 bases from V and 5 bases from J; bases unmatched to any gene: 11. CDR3 size: 16 residues. Germline V gene data show CDR1 as SGHKS and CDR2 as YYEKEE (reference sequence). CDR3 coding DNA: TGTGCCAGCAGCTTGGTCGGCGACAGGGATTCCGACGAGCAGTACTTC. This gives the protein CASSLVGDRDSDEQYF.

This clonotype showed up many times. The V and J genes are TRBV6-1 and TRBJ1-1; a weak D match, TRBD1 (5 bases). The CDR3 consists of 16 residues. V was pared by 6 bases and J by 4 bases, with 21 bases between. The germline V gene encodes CDR1 MNHNS and CDR2 SASEGT. The CDR3 here is CASSVDSTGSVTEAFF. The CDR3 nucleotides are TGTGCCAGCAGCGTTGATAGCACAGGTTCGGTCACTGAAGCTTTCTTT.

This clonotype has only a few counts. The chain has TRBV4-1 and TRBJ1-2; 7 bases are a match to TRBD1. CDR3 length equals 18 residues. V lost 0 bases to trimming and J lost 6 bases; unmatched junction nucleotides: 16. CDR1 and CDR2 (germline): MGHRA, YSYEKL. In nucleotides, the CDR3 is TGCGCCAGCAGCCAAGACCGAGGTTTCATGGGGACAGCGGATGGCTACACCTTC. Translation: CASSQDRGFMGTADGYTF.

This clonotype was seen more than once but under ten times. The junction departs from the called germline gene at one end, perhaps through a read error. The chain is built from TRBV11-3 and TRBJ1-1; possibly TRBD1 for D (5 bases). Germline loops: CDR1 SGHNT, CDR2 YENEEA. CDR3 length equals 13 residues. CDR3 bases: TGTGCCAGCAGCTTAGAGTCGGACACTGAAGCTTGCTTT. Translating it yields CASSLESDTEACF.

This clonotype was seen only once. This chain connects TRBV19 to TRBJ1-1; D is perhaps TRBD1 (6 bases). The V gene's germline CDR1 is LNHDA and CDR2 SQIVND (reference sequence). The CDR3 totals 12 residues. V was shortened by 8 bases and J by 6 bases, with 13 bases between the two germline ends. DNA for the CDR3: TGTGCCAGTGGAAGGGGGGGCCCTGAAGCTTTCTTT. This gives the protein CASGRGGPEAFF.

This clonotype showed up many times. The V gene is TRBV5-1, the J gene TRBJ2-5, with TRBD2 as a possible D gene (6 bases). The CDR3 is made up of 16 amino acids. V lost 5 bases, J lost 2 bases, and 19 bases lay in between. Per germline, CDR1 SGHRS and CDR2 YFSETQ. The CDR3 is CASSRGTGHVQETQYF. For the CDR3, the DNA is TGCGCCAGCAGTCGGGGGACCGGACACGTGCAAGAGACCCAGTACTTC.

This clonotype was recorded at least ten times. The gene calls are TRBV6-2 or TRBV6-3 and TRBJ1-1; D is undetermined. Germline lookup yields CDR1 MNHEY and CDR2 SVGEGT. The CDR3 has 13 amino acids. Trimming took 0 bases from V and 5 from J, leaving 7 bases between them. This chain's CDR3 is CASSYSIWTEAFF. The CDR3, as DNA: TGTGCCAGCAGTTACTCGATATGGACTGAAGCTTTCTTT.